Listed below are T cell receptor beta chains from one sample, sequenced in a study of Graves' ophthalmopathy and Graves' hyperthyroidism. TCRdb redid the calling of the multiplex PCR reads with MiXCR, one entry per CDR3 protein. In the table there are 300,000 to 400,000 distinct CDR3 sequences, roughly 17% of which are singletons. Sequences were obtained from peripheral blood. All receptors derive from an adult woman with stable Graves' hyperthyroidism. Both conserved end residues are part of each CDR3. D genes are given only for firm matches. A clone size is listed for some rows: how often the clone was seen (once, few, many), or a class if it is expanded.

j_gene	v_gene	abundance	d_gene	len	CDR3aa	CDR3nt
TRBJ2-7	TRBV5-6	many	TRBD2	17	CASSPRVLRESFYEQYF	TGTGCCAGCAGCCCCAGGGTCTTGCGGGAGTCCTTCTACGAGCAGTACTTC
TRBJ2-7	TRBV12-3/TRBV12-4	.	TRBD2	19	CASSSNDGTSGYSSYEQYF	TGTGCCAGCAGTTCCAACGATGGGACTAGCGGGTACAGCTCCTACGAGCAGTACTTC
TRBJ2-1	TRBV27	.	.	16	CASSLWGQSSYNEQFF	TGTGCCAGCAGTTTATGGGGACAAAGCTCCTACAATGAGCAGTTCTTC
TRBJ2-5	TRBV3-1	many	.	13	CASSQGIAKRPYF	TGTGCCAGCAGCCAAGGAATCGCCAAGAGACCCTACTTC
TRBJ1-1	TRBV12-3/TRBV12-4	.	.	15	CASSFSSRGPIEAFF	TGTGCCAGCAGTTTTTCGAGCAGGGGTCCCATTGAAGCTTTCTTT
TRBJ1-3	TRBV11-2	many	.	15	CASRPWLGSGNTIYF	TGTGCCAGCAGACCTTGGCTGGGATCTGGAAACACCATATATTTT
TRBJ2-7	TRBV13	few	TRBD2	16	CASSSETSGRGYEQYF	TGTGCCAGCAGCTCCGAGACTAGCGGGAGAGGGTACGAGCAGTACTTC
TRBJ1-2	TRBV5-1	.	.	15	CASSIEARTDYGYTF	TGCGCCAGCAGCATTGAGGCCAGGACCGACTATGGCTACACCTTC
TRBJ2-7	TRBV6-5	many	TRBD2	14	CASSYSRGSGEQYF	TGTGCCAGCAGTTACTCCCGCGGGAGCGGCGAGCAGTACTTC
TRBJ2-7	TRBV20-1	.	TRBD2	14	CSASYSGRPYEQYF	TGCAGTGCTTCCTACAGCGGGAGACCCTACGAGCAGTACTTC
TRBJ1-1	TRBV19	many	TRBD1	14	CASSKQGMNTEAFF	TGTGCCAGTAGTAAACAGGGGATGAACACTGAAGCTTTCTTT
TRBJ2-7	TRBV7-2	many	TRBD2	15	CASSSKLAGAYEQYF	TGTGCCAGCAGCTCGAAACTAGCGGGTGCCTACGAGCAGTACTTC
TRBJ2-1	TRBV12-3/TRBV12-4	once	.	16	CASSFSAGTSYYEQFF	TGTGCCAGCAGTTTTAGCGCCGGGACGTCCTACTATGAGCAGTTCTTC
TRBJ2-5	TRBV6-5	many	TRBD1	13	CASRTGAPETQYF	TGTGCCAGCAGGACAGGGGCCCCCGAGACCCAGTACTTC
TRBJ2-7	TRBV28	many	.	15	CASSLFAQSSYEQYF	TGTGCCAGCAGTTTATTTGCGCAGAGCTCCTACGAGCAGTACTTC
TRBJ2-7	TRBV7-2	many	TRBD1	16	CASSPSDRGGSYEQYF	TGTGCCAGCAGCCCCTCGGACAGGGGGGGGTCCTACGAGCAGTACTTC
TRBJ2-7	TRBV9	many	.	16	CASSVDPGRASGEQYF	TGTGCCAGCAGCGTAGATCCGGGCAGGGCGTCGGGCGAGCAGTACTTC
TRBJ2-7	TRBV7-8	many	.	17	CASSPQTGVMGAYEQYF	TGTGCCAGCAGCCCCCAAACGGGGGTTATGGGTGCCTACGAGCAGTACTTC
TRBJ2-5	TRBV11-2	many	.	14	CASSSQGAQETQYF	TGTGCCAGCAGCTCTCAGGGAGCTCAAGAGACCCAGTACTTC
TRBJ2-5	TRBV20-1	.	.	12	CGGFQGKETQYF	TGTGGGGGTTTCCAGGGAAAAGAGACCCAGTACTTC
TRBJ1-2	TRBV6-5	many	.	14	CASSYSYGNYGYTF	TGTGCCAGCAGTTACAGTTACGGGAACTATGGCTACACCTTC
TRBJ2-2	TRBV6-2/TRBV6-3	many	.	15	CASSYSSHWSGELFF	TGTGCCAGCAGTTACTCGTCCCACTGGTCCGGGGAGCTGTTTTTT
TRBJ2-7	TRBV5-1	many	.	14	CASSLLDPSREQYF	TGCGCCAGCAGCTTGTTGGACCCATCTCGCGAGCAGTACTTC
TRBJ1-1	TRBV20-1	few	TRBD1	19	CSGEAGRGDRGLSSAEAFF	TGCAGTGGTGAGGCCGGGAGAGGCGACAGGGGGCTCTCGTCTGCTGAAGCTTTCTTT
TRBJ2-2	TRBV6-5	many	TRBD2	16	CARMGGGLVGTGELFF	TGTGCCCGGATGGGGGGTGGACTAGTTGGGACCGGGGAGCTGTTTTTT
TRBJ1-5	TRBV19	many	.	16	CASSTTGLGGNQPQHF	TGTGCCAGTAGTACTACAGGGTTGGGAGGAAATCAGCCCCAGCATTTT
TRBJ2-2	TRBV6-2/TRBV6-3	.	.	13	CAARLSNTGELFF	TGTGCCGCCCGACTTTCCAACACCGGGGAGCTGTTTTTT
TRBJ1-2	TRBV7-2	many	.	12	CASSPTPYGYTF	TGTGCCAGCAGCCCCACTCCTTATGGCTACACCTTC
TRBJ2-7	TRBV7-2	many	TRBD2	14	CASSKGLAGWEQYF	TGTGCCAGCAGCAAGGGACTAGCGGGATGGGAGCAGTACTTC
TRBJ2-7	TRBV27	many	.	14	CASSFSYRTYEQYF	TGTGCCAGCAGTTTTTCGTACAGGACCTACGAGCAGTACTTC
TRBJ1-1	TRBV12-3/TRBV12-4	.	TRBD1	13	CASTGQDSTEAFF	TGTGCCAGCACTGGACAGGATTCCACTGAAGCTTTCTTT
TRBJ1-6	TRBV6-5	once	.	16	CASSYRGANYNSPLHF	TGTGCCAGCAGTTATCGGGGGGCTAACTATAATTCACCCCTCCACTTT
TRBJ2-7	TRBV6-5	many	.	12	CASCATAYEQYF	TGTGCCAGCTGCGCGACTGCCTACGAGCAGTACTTC
TRBJ1-2	TRBV4-1	many	.	15	CASSQDLTRDYGYTF	TGCGCCAGCAGCCAAGATCTCACCAGGGACTATGGCTACACCTTC
TRBJ1-5	TRBV7-8	many	.	14	CASSLERGLGPQHF	TGTGCCAGCAGCTTAGAGAGGGGCCTAGGGCCCCAGCATTTT
TRBJ1-1	TRBV12-3/TRBV12-4	.	.	13	CASGGGIYQEAFF	TGTGCCAGCGGTGGAGGGATTTATCAAGAAGCTTTCTTT
TRBJ2-5	TRBV24-1	many	TRBD1	16	CATSDLGTGFEETQYF	TGTGCCACCAGTGATTTGGGGACAGGGTTTGAGGAGACCCAGTACTTC
TRBJ1-2	TRBV30	many	.	12	CAWSVGGYGYTF	TGTGCCTGGAGTGTAGGGGGCTATGGCTACACCTTC
TRBJ1-2	TRBV2	many	TRBD1	14	CASRRDRGQGGYTF	TGTGCCAGCAGGCGGGACAGGGGGCAAGGTGGCTACACCTTC
TRBJ2-2	TRBV4-2	many	TRBD2	16	CASSQVSGSGTGELFF	TGTGCCAGCAGCCAAGTTAGCGGGAGCGGTACCGGGGAGCTGTTTTTT
TRBJ2-7	TRBV29-1	many	.	14	CSVWGGGRFYEQYF	TGCAGCGTGTGGGGGGGCGGGAGATTCTACGAGCAGTACTTC